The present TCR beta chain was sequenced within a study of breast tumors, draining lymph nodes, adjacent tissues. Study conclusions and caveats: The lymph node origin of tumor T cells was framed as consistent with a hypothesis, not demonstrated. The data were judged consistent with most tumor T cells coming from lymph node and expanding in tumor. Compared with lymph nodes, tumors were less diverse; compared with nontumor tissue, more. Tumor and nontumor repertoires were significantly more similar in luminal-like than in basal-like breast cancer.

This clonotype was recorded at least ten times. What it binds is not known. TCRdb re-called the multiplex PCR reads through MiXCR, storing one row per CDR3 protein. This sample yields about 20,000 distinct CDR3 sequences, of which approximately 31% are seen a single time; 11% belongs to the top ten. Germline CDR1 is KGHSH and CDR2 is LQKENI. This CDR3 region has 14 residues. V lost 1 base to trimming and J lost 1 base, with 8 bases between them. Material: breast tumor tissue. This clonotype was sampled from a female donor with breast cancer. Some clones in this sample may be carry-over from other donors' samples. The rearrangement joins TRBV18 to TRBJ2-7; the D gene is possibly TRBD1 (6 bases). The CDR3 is CASSPLTGSYEQYF. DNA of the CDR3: TGTGCCAGCTCACCACTGACAGGATCCTACGAGCAGTACTTC. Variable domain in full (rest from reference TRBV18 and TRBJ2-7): NAGVMQNPRHLVRRRGQEARLRCSPMKGHSHVYWYRQLPEEGLKFMVYLQKENIIDESGMPKERFSAEFPKEGPSILRIQQVVRGDSAAYFCASSPLTGSYEQYFGPGTRLTVT.